This TCR beta chain came from a study of TIL therapy for anti-PD-1-resistant metastatic lung cancer. Study at large: Patients then received nivolumab; progressors got lymphodepletion, TIL and IL-2. Most patients had lung adenocarcinoma; a handful of tumors were EGFR-mutant, two ALK-rearranged; half smoked currently or formerly. Tumors carried a median around 1.4 non-synonymous mutations per megabase.

The time point was: pre-treatment sample, taken before nivolumab and TIL therapy. The V and J ends lost 0 bases and 4 bases respectively, with 11 bases between them. Germline V CDR1 and CDR2: SGHDT, YYEEEE. The CDR3 loop spans 15 amino acids. This was the immunoSEQ v3 assay. Libraries were prepared by immunoSEQ multiplex PCR; TCRdb keeps only in-frame clonotypes and omits some of them. The sample has tens of thousands of clones, around 79% seen once. Sequenced here: blood, sampled at baseline. The chain joins TRBV5-6 to TRBJ1-5; no firm D call. The receptor comes from a person aged 25-80 years with non-small cell lung cancer. CDR3 DNA sequence: TGTGCCAGCAGCTTGGGCGGGGTATGGAATCAGCCCCAGCATTTT. It codes for CASSLGGVWNQPQHF.